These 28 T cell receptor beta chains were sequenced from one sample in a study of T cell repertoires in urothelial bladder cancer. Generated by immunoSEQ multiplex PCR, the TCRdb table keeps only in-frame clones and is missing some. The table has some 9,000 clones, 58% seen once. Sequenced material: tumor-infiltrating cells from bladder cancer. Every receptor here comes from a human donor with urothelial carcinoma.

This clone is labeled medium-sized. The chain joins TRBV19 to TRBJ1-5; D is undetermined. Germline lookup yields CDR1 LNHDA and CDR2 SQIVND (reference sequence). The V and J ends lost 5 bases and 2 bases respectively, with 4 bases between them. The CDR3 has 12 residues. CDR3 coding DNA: TGTGCCAGTAGTGACGGCAATCAGCCCCAGCATTTT. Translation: CASSDGNQPQHF.

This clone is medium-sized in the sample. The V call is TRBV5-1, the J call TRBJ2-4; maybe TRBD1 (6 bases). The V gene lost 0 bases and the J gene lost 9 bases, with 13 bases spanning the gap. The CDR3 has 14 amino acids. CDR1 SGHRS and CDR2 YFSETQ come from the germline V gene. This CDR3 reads CASSLEQGVGIQYF. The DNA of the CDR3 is TGCGCCAGCAGCTTGGAACAGGGAGTGGGCATTCAGTACTTC.

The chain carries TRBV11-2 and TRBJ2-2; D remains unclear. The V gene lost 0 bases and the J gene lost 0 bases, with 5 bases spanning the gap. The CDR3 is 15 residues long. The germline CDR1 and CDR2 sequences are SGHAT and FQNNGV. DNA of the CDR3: TGTGCCAGCAGCTTAGAGCCCGCGAACACCGGGGAGCTGTTTTTT. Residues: CASSLEPANTGELFF.

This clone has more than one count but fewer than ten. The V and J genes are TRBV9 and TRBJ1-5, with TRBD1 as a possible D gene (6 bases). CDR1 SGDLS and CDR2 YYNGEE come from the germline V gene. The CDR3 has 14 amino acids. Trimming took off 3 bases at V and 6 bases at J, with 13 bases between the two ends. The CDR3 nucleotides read TGTGCCAGCAGCGCAACCGAAGGGGGTCAGCCCCAGCATTTT. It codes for CASSATEGGQPQHF.

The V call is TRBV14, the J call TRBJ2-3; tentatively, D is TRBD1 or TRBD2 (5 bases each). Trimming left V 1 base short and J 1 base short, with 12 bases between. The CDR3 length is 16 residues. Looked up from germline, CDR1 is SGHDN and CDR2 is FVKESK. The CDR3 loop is CASSQVRGWGTDTQYF. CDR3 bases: TGTGCCAGCAGCCAAGTGAGGGGTTGGGGCACAGATACGCAGTATTTT. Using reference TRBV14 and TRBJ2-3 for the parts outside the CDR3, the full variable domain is EAGVTQFPSHSVIEKGQTVTLRCDPISGHDNLYWYRRVMGKEIKFLLHFVKESKQDESGMPNNRFLAERTGGTYSTLKVQPAELEDSGVYFCASSQVRGWGTDTQYFGPGTRLTVL.

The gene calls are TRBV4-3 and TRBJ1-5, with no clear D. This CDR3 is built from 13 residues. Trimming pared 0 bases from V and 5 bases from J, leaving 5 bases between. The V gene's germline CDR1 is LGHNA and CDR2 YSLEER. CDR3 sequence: CASSQELDQPQHF. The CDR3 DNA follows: TGCGCCAGCAGCCAAGAATTGGATCAGCCCCAGCATTTT.

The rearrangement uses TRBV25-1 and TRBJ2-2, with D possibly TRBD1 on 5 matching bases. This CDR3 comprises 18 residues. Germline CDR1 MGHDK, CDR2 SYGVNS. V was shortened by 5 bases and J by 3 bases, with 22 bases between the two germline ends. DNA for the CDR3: TGTGCCAGCAGTCACCGTGTTCTCGGCAGGGATCACACCGGGGAGCTGTTTTTT. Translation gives CASSHRVLGRDHTGELFF.

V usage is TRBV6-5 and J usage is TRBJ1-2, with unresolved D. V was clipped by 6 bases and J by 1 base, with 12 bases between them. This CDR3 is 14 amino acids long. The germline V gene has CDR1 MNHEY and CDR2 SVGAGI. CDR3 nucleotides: TGTGCCAGCAGCCTAGGGCCTTTTAACTATGGCTACACCTTC. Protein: CASSLGPFNYGYTF.

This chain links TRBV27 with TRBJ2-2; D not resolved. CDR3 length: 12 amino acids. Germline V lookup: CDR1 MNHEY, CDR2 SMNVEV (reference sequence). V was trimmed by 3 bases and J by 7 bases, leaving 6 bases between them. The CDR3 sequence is CASSFPGGELFF. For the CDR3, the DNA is TGTGCCAGCAGTTTCCCAGGCGGGGAGCTGTTTTTT.

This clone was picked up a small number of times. The chain's CDR3 is CASSLLAGAITDTQYF. CDR3 DNA: TGTGCCAGCAGCTTATTAGCGGGGGCCATCACAGATACGCAGTATTTT. The chain carries TRBV7-2 and TRBJ2-3; 9 bases are a match to TRBD2. Germline V lookup: CDR1 SGHTA, CDR2 FQGNSA. V shed 2 bases and J 2 bases; nucleotides not matched to a gene: 5. This CDR3 spans 16 amino acids.

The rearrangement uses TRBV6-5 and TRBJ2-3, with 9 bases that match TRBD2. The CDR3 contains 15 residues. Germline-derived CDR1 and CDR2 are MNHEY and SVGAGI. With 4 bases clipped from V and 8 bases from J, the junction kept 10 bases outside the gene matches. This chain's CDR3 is CASSLGTSPSGTQYF. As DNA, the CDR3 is TGTGCCAGCAGTTTAGGGACTAGCCCTTCTGGTACGCAGTATTTT.

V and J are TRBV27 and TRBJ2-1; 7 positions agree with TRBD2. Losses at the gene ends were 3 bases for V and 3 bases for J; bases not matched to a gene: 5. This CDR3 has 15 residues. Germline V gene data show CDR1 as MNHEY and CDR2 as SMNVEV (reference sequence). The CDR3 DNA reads TGTGCCAGCAGTTTCTCTGGGGGGGGCTACAATGAGCAGTTCTTC. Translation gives CASSFSGGGYNEQFF.

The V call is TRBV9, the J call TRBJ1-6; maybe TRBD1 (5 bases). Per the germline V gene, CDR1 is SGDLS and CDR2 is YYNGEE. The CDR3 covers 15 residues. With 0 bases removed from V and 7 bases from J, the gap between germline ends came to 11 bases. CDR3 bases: TGTGCCAGCAGCGTAGGGGGGGATGGGAATTCACCCCTCCACTTT. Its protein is CASSVGGDGNSPLHF. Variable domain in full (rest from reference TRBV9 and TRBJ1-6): DSGVTQTPKHLITATGQRVTLRCSPRSGDLSVYWYQQSLDQGLQFLIQYYNGEERAKGNILERFSAQQFPDLHSELNLSSLELGDSALYFCASSVGGDGNSPLHFGNGTRLTVT.

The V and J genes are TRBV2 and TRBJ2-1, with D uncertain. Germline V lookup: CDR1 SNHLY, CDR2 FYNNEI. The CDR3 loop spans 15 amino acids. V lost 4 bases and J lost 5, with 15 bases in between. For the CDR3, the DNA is TGTGCCAGCAGTGTTAGTAGCACCAGAAACAATGAGCAGTTCTTC. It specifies CASSVSSTRNNEQFF.

The CDR3 DNA reads TGTGCCAGCAGTGCAGGGACGGGTAACTATGGCTACACCTTC. Protein sequence: CASSAGTGNYGYTF. The rearrangement joins TRBV2 to TRBJ1-2; TRBD1 is a possible D gene (5 bases). V was trimmed by 4 bases and J by 1 base, leaving 10 bases between them. The CDR3 covers 14 residues. Germline loops: CDR1 SNHLY, CDR2 FYNNEI.

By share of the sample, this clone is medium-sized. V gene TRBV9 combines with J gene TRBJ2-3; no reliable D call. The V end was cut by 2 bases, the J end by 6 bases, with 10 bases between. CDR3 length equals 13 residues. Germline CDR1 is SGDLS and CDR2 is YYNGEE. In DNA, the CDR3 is TGTGCCAGCAGCGTTTCCGCGGCCGATACGCAGTATTTT. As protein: CASSVSAADTQYF.

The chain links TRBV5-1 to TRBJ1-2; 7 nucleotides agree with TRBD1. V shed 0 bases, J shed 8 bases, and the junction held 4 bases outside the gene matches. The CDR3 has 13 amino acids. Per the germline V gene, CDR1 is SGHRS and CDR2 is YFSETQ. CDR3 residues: CASSLVTGEGYTF. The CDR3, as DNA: TGCGCCAGCAGCTTGGTCACAGGGGAAGGCTACACCTTC.

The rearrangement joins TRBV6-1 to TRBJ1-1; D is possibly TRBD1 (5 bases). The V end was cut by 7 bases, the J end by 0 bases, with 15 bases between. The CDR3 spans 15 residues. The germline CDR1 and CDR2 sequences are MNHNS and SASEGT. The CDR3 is CASTLSQGLNTEAFF. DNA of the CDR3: TGTGCCAGCACCTTGAGTCAGGGTCTGAACACTGAAGCTTTCTTT.

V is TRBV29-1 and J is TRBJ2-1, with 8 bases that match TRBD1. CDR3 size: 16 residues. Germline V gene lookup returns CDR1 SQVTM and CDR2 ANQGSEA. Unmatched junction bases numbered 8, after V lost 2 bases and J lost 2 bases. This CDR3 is CSVEPLGQAAYNEQFF. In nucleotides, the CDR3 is TGCAGCGTTGAACCGTTGGGACAGGCTGCCTACAATGAGCAGTTCTTC.

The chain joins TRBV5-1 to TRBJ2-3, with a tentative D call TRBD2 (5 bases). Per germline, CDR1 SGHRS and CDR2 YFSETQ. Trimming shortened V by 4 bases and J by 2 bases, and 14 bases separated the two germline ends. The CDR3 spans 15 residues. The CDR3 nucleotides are TGCGCCAGCAGCGCACAAGGACTTAACACAGATACGCAGTATTTT. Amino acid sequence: CASSAQGLNTDTQYF. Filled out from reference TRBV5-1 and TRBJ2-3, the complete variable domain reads KAGVTQTPRYLIKTRGQQVTLSCSPISGHRSVSWYQQTPGQGLQFLFEYFSETQRNKGNFPGRFSGRQFSNSRSEMNVSTLELGDSALYLCASSAQGLNTDTQYFGPGTRLTVL.

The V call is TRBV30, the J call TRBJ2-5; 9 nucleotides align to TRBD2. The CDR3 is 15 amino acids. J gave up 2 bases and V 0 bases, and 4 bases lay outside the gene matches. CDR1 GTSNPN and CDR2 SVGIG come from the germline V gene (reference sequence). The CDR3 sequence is CAWSVAGGGQETQYF. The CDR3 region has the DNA TGTGCCTGGAGTGTAGCGGGGGGAGGGCAAGAGACCCAGTACTTC.

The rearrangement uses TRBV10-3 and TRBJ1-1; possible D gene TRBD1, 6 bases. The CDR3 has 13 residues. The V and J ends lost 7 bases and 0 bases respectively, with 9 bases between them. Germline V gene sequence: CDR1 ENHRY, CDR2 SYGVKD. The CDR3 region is CAITQGMNTEAFF. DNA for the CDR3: TGTGCCATCACCCAGGGGATGAACACTGAAGCTTTCTTT.

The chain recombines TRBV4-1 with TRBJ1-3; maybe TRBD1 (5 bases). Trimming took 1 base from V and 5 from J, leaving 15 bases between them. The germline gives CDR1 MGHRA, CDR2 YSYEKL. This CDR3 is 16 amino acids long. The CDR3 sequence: CASSQGWGDARNTIYF. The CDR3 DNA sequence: TGCGCCAGCAGCCAAGGGTGGGGGGACGCAAGAAACACCATATATTTT.

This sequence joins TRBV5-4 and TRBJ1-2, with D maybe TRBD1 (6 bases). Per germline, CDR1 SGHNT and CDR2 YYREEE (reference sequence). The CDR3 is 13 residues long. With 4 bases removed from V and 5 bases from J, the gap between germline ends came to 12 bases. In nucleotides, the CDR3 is TGTGCCAGCAGCGTAGACAGGAGATATGGCTACACCTTC. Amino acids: CASSVDRRYGYTF.

The CDR3 DNA follows: TGTGCCAGCAGCTCCCCTCGGGGTGATAGACAGGCCAAGTCCCATGGCTACACCTTC. The encoded protein is CASSSPRGDRQAKSHGYTF. The chain employs TRBV7-9 and TRBJ1-2; tentative D call: TRBD1 (6 bases). CDR1 is SEHNR and CDR2 is FQNEAQ in the germline V gene (reference sequence). Trimming shortened V by 4 bases and J by 6 bases, and 30 bases separated the two germline ends. The CDR3 totals 19 residues.

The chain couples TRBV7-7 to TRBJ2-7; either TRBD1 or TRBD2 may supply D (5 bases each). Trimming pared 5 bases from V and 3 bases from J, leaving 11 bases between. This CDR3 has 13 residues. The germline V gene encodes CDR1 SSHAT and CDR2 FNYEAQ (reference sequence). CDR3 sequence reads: CASSIRGNYEQYF. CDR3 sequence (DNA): TGTGCCAGCAGCATCCGGGGCAACTACGAGCAGTACTTC.

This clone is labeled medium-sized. The CDR3 region has the DNA TGTGCCAGCAGCCCGGGACCGCTCACTTCCTATGGCTACACCTTC. This translates into CASSPGPLTSYGYTF. This chain links TRBV7-2 with TRBJ1-2; a weak D match, TRBD1 (5 bases). V was shortened by 5 bases and J by 4 bases, with 17 bases between the two germline ends. CDR1 and CDR2 from the germline V gene are SGHTA and FQGNSA. The CDR3 has 15 amino acids.

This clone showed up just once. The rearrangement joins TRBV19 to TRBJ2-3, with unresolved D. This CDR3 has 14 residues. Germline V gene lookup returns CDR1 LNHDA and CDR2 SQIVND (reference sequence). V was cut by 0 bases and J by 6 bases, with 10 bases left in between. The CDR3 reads CASSIEKGRDTQYF. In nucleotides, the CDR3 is TGTGCCAGTAGTATAGAGAAGGGTCGGGATACGCAGTATTTT. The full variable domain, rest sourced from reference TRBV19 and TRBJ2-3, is DGGITQSPKYLFRKEGQNVTLSCEQNLNHDAMYWYRQDPGQGLRLIYYSQIVNDFQKGDIAEGYSVSREKKESFPLTVTSAQKNPTAFYLCASSIEKGRDTQYFGPGTRLTVL.